Below, one T cell receptor (beta chain) is given with its context. These data come from a study of blood T cell repertoires in COVID-19. Study-level information: Some COVID-19 samples were acute and others convalescent; all came from the United States, Italy and Spain. PBMCs, B-cell-depleted T cells, or T cells provided the cDNA or gDNA that made up the material.

Germline CDR1 SGHAT, CDR2 FQNNGV. The CDR3 is made up of 13 amino acids. V lost 4 bases and J lost 8; bases outside the gene matches: 7. The authors' processing: Reference gene primer amplification yielded estimated nucleated cell counts. Clones were sequenced by immunoSEQ multiplex PCR, and TCRdb holds only the in-frame ones, with some missing. That table furnishes V, J and clone size, whereas the DNA furnished D and trimming. The sample lists more than 100,000 clones; about nine tenths were seen once. The sequenced sample consisted of peripheral blood. This sequence was found in a woman aged 70-85 years with acute or convalescent COVID-19. This rearrangement joins TRBV11-2 to TRBJ1-1, with 7 positions matching TRBD1. The CDR3 is CASSWGQPAEAFF. As DNA, the CDR3 is TGTGCCAGCAGCTGGGGACAGCCCGCCGAAGCTTTCTTT.